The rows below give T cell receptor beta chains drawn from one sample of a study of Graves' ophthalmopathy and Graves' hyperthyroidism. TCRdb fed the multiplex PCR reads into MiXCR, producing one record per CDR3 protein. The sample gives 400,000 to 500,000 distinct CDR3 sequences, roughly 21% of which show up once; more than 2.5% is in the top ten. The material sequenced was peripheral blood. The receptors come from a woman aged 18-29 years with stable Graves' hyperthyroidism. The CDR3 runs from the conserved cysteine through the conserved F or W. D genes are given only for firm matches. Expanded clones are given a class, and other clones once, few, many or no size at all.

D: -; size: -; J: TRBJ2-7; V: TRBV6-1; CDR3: CASSPLDSPSSYEQYF; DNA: TGTGCCAGCAGTCCTCTGGACAGCCCGAGCTCCTACGAGCAGTACTTC
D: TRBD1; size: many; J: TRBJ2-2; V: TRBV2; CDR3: CASRLTGGNTGELFF; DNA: TGTGCCAGCAGGCTGACAGGGGGCAACACCGGGGAGCTGTTTTTT
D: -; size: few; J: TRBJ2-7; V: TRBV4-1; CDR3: CASSQASGYEQYF; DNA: TGCGCCAGCAGCCAAGCCTCCGGCTACGAGCAGTACTTC
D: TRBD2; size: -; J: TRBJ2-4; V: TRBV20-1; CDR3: CSARTGGRAKNIQYF; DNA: TGCAGTGCTAGAACAGGCGGGAGGGCCAAAAACATTCAGTACTTC
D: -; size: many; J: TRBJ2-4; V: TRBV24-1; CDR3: CATSDMGLAKNIQYF; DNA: TGTGCCACCAGTGACATGGGCTTAGCCAAAAACATTCAGTACTTC
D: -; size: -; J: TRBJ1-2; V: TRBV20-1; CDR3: CSAPIGQGYSGYTF; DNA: TGCAGTGCTCCAATAGGGCAGGGGTATTCTGGCTACACCTTC
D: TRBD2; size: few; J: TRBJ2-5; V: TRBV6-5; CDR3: CASSYGLAEETQYF; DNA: TGTGCCAGCAGTTACGGACTAGCGGAGGAGACCCAGTACTTC
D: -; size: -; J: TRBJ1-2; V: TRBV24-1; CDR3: CATSDLLKLQGDGYTF; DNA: TGTGCCACCAGTGATTTGCTAAAGTTACAGGGAGACGGTTACACCTTC
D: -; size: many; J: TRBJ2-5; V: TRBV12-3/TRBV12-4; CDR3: CASSRGDRQETQYF; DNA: TGTGCCAGCAGCCGTGGGGATAGGCAAGAGACCCAGTACTTC
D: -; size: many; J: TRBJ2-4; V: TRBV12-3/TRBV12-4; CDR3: CASSLWLGAKNIQYF; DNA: TGTGCCAGCAGTTTATGGTTAGGAGCCAAAAACATTCAGTACTTC
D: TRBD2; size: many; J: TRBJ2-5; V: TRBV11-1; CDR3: CASSLTFGGAGETQYF; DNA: TGTGCCAGCAGCTTAACGTTCGGGGGGGCTGGAGAGACCCAGTACTTC
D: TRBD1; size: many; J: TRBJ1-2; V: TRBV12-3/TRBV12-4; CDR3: CASSLDRGLWGYTF; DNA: TGTGCCAGCAGTTTAGACAGGGGATTATGGGGCTACACCTTC
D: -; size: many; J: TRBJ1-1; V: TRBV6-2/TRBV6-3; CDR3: CASSRQERTEAFF; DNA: TGTGCCAGCAGTCGACAGGAGCGCACTGAAGCTTTCTTT
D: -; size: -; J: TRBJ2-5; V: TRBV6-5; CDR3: CASSYQGGAVETQYF; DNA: TGTGCCAGCAGTTATCAGGGAGGAGCGGTGGAGACCCAGTACTTC
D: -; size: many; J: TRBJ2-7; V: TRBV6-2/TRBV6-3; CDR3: CASSYSSTSTYEQYF; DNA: TGTGCCAGCAGTTATTCTAGCACGTCTACCTACGAGCAGTACTTC
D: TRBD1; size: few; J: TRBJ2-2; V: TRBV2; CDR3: CASRFGQANTGELFF; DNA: TGTGCCAGCAGGTTCGGACAGGCGAACACCGGGGAGCTGTTTTTT
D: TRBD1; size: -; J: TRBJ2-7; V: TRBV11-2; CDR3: CASRGRQGAEQYF; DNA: TGTGCCAGCAGGGGTAGACAGGGTGCCGAGCAGTACTTC
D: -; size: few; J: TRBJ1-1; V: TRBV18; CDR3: CASSRSREGTEAFF; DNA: TGTGCCAGCTCACGTAGTCGCGAGGGCACTGAAGCTTTCTTT
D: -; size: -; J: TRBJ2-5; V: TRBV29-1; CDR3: CSVGVVTHSETQYF; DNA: TGCAGCGTTGGCGTTGTAACGCATTCAGAGACCCAGTACTTC
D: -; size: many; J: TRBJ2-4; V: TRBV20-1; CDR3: CSASWAADIQYF; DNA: TGCAGTGCTAGTTGGGCGGCCGACATTCAGTACTTC
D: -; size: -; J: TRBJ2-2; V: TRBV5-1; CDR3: CASSPGTANTGELFF; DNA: TGCGCCAGCAGCCCCGGGACCGCGAACACCGGGGAGCTGTTTTTT
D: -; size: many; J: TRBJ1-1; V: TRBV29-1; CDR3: CSVAVLDMNTEAFF; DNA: TGCAGCGTTGCCGTACTGGACATGAACACTGAAGCTTTCTTT
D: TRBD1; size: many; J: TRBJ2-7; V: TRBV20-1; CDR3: CSRTLLGTEYSEQYF; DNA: TGCAGTCGAACCCTCCTCGGGACAGAATATTCCGAGCAGTACTTC
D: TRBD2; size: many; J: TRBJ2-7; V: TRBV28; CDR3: CASSLAREGKQYF; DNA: TGTGCCAGCAGTTTAGCGCGGGAGGGAAAACAGTACTTC
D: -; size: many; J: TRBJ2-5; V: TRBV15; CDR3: CATSSRRDEETQYF; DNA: TGTGCCACCAGCAGCCGCAGGGATGAAGAGACCCAGTACTTC
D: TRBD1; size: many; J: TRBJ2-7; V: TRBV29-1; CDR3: CSVELRDRGFNEQYF; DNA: TGCAGCGTTGAGCTCCGGGACAGGGGATTCAACGAGCAGTACTTC
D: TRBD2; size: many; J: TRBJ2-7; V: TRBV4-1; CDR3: CASSQGTSSNEQYF; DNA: TGCGCCAGCAGCCAAGGGACTAGTAGTAACGAGCAGTACTTC
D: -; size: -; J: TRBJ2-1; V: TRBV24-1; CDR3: CATSDRGAGLEQFF; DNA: TGTGCCACCAGTGATAGAGGGGCGGGACTTGAGCAGTTCTTC
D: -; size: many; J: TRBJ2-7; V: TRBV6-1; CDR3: CASSESLRGSSYEQYF; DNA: TGTGCCAGCAGTGAAAGTTTGAGGGGAAGCTCCTACGAGCAGTACTTC
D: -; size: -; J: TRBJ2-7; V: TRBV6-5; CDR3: CASSYSGGGGGLSEQYF; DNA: TGTGCCAGCAGTTACTCTGGAGGGGGAGGTGGATTAAGCGAGCAGTACTTC
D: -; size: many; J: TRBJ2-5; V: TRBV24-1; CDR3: CATSASRAADLGETQYF; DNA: TGTGCCACCAGTGCCTCCCGAGCGGCGGATTTGGGAGAGACCCAGTACTTC
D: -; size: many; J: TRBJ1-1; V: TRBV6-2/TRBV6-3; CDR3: CASREFGQKAFF; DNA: TGTGCCAGCCGCGAATTCGGACAAAAAGCTTTCTTT
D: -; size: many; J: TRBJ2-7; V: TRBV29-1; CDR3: CSVETGRGADYEQYF; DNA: TGCAGCGTTGAAACGGGCAGGGGGGCAGATTACGAGCAGTACTTC
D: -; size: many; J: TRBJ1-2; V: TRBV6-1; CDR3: CASSERADYGYTF; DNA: TGTGCCAGCAGTGAAAGGGCAGACTATGGCTACACCTTC
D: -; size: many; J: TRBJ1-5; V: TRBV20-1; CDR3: CSARDVHRNQPQHF; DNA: TGCAGTGCTAGAGACGTTCACCGCAATCAGCCCCAGCATTTT
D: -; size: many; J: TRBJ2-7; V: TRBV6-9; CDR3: CATEARPAVYEQYF; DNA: TGTGCCACCGAGGCAAGACCAGCGGTCTACGAGCAGTACTTC
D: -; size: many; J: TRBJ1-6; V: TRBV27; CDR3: CASAPSSYNSPLHF; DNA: TGTGCCAGCGCACCGAGCTCCTATAATTCACCCCTCCACTTT
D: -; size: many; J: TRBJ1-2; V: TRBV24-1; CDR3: CATSSLGGRQDGYTF; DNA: TGTGCCACCAGTTCCCTGGGGGGGAGACAGGATGGCTACACCTTC